The clone carrying this T cell receptor beta chain was detected a few times. The antigen remains unidentified. This record comes from a study of T cell repertoires in cytomegalovirus infection. Turning to the study itself: Indicated by public TCR beta signatures were CMV infection and matching HLA type. General study results and limits: Pooled public TCR beta family frequency picked out CMV carriers with the relevant HLA.

The CDR3 loop spans 12 amino acids. Germline V lookup: CDR1 ENHRY, CDR2 SYGVKD. Trimming left V 2 bases short and J 4 bases short, with 5 bases between. TCRdb re-called the reads with MiXCR, one entry per CDR3 protein. The sample consists of a few hundred thousand distinct CDR3 sequences, around 9% of them appearing once. Sample: PBMCs. This rearrangement joins TRBV10-3 to TRBJ1-2; D unresolved. The sequence derives from a human donor in good health (CMV status not recorded). Some clones in this sample may be carry-over from other donors' samples. CDR3 coding DNA: TGTGCCATCAGTGAGACAAGCTATGGCTACACCTTC. Its protein product is CAISETSYGYTF.